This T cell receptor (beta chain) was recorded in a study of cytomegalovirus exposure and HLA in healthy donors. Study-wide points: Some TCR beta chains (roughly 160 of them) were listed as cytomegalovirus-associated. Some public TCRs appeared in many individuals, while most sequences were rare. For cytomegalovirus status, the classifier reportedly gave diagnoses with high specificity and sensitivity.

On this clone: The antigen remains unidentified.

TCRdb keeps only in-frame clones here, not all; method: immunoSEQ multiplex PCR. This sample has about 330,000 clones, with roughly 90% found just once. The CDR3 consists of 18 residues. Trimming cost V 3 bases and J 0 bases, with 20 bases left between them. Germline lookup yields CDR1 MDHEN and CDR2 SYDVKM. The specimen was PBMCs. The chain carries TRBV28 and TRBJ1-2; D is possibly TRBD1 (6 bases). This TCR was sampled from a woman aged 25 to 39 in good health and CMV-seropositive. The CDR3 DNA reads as TGTGCCAGCAGTTTTGGGGGGGCGCCTACCCTTTCTAACTATGGCTACACCTTC. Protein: CASSFGGAPTLSNYGYTF.